Listed below are T cell receptor beta chains from one sample, sequenced in a study of OX40 agonist ivuxolimab in advanced cancers. Only in-frame clones appear in the TCRdb table, and some are missing; sequencing was by immunoSEQ multiplex PCR. The table includes roughly 100,000 clones, approximately 85% detected once. This specimen consisted of CD4+ or CD8+ T cells sorted from blood, obtained in a trial of the OX40 agonist ivuxolimab. The receptors shown here come from an adult with an advanced solid tumor such as melanoma, head and neck, liver or kidney cancer. Both conserved end residues are part of each CDR3. Fields, in order: J gene, D gene, V gene, CDR3 protein, CDR3 DNA. D genes are given only for firm matches.

TRBJ2-1,TRBD2,TRBV7-9,CASSLLGLAGGRLYNEQFF,TGTGCCAGCAGCTTACTTGGGCTAGCGGGAGGGCGACTCTACAATGAGCAGTTCTTC
TRBJ2-1,TRBD2,TRBV4-1,CASSQASGRAYNEQFF,TGCGCCAGCAGCCAGGCTAGCGGGAGGGCCTACAATGAGCAGTTCTTC
TRBJ2-7,-,TRBV5-8,CASSFGREEQYF,TGTGCCAGCAGCTTCGGCAGGGAGGAGCAGTACTTC
TRBJ1-1,-,TRBV11-2,CASSTRAGVNTEAFF,TGTGCCAGCAGCACCCGAGCCGGAGTGAACACTGAAGCTTTCTTT
TRBJ2-4,-,TRBV14,CASSPGTRGDKNIQYF,TGTGCCAGCAGCCCGGGTACAAGGGGCGACAAAAACATTCAGTACTTC
TRBJ1-1,-,TRBV6-6,CASSQARVVYTEAFF,TGTGCCAGCAGCCAGGCCAGGGTGGTTTACACTGAAGCTTTCTTT
TRBJ1-5,-,TRBV7-8,CASSLSPDGINQPQHF,TGTGCCAGCAGCTTATCCCCCGACGGAATCAATCAGCCCCAGCATTTT
TRBJ1-1,-,TRBV7-8,CASSLYHTEAFF,TGTGCCAGCAGCTTATATCACACTGAAGCTTTCTTT
TRBJ2-6,TRBD1,TRBV5-1,CASSFPFGKDRTGANVLTF,TGCGCCAGCAGCTTCCCCTTCGGAAAGGACAGGACTGGGGCCAACGTCCTGACTTTC
TRBJ2-3,TRBD2,TRBV14,CASSQELGLAGGGADTQYF,TGTGCCAGCAGCCAAGAGCTAGGACTAGCGGGTGGAGGCGCAGATACGCAGTATTTT